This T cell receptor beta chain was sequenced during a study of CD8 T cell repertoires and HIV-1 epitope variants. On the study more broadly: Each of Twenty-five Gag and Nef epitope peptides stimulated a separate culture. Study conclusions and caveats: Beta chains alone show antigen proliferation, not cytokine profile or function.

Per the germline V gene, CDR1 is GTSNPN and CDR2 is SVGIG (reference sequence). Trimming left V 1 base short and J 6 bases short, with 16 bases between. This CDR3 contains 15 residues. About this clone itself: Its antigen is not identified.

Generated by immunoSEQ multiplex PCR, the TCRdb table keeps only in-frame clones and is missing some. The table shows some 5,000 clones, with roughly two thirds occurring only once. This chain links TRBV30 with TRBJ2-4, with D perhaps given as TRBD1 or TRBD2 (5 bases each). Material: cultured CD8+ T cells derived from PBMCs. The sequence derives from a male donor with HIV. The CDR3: CAWSAGSGAGNIQYF. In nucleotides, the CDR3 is TGTGCCTGGAGTGCCGGGTCCGGGGCGGGAAACATTCAGTACTTC.